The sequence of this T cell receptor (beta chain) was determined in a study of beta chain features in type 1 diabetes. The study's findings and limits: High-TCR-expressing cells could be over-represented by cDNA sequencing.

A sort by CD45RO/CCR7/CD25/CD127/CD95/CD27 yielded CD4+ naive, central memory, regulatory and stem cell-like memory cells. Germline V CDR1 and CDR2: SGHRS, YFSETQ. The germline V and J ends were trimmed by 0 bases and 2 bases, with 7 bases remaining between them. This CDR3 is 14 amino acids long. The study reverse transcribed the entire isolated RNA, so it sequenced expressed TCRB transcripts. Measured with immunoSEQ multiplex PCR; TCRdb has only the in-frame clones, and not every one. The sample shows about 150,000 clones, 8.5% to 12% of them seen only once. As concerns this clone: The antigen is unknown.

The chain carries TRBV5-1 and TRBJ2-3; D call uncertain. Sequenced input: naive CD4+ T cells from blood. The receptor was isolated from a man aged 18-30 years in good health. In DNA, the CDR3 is TGCGCCAGCAGCTTGGAAGCACCCACAGATACGCAGTATTTT. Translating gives CASSLEAPTDTQYF. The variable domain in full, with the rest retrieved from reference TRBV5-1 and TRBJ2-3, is KAGVTQTPRYLIKTRGQQVTLSCSPISGHRSVSWYQQTPGQGLQFLFEYFSETQRNKGNFPGRFSGRQFSNSRSEMNVSTLELGDSALYLCASSLEAPTDTQYFGPGTRLTVL.